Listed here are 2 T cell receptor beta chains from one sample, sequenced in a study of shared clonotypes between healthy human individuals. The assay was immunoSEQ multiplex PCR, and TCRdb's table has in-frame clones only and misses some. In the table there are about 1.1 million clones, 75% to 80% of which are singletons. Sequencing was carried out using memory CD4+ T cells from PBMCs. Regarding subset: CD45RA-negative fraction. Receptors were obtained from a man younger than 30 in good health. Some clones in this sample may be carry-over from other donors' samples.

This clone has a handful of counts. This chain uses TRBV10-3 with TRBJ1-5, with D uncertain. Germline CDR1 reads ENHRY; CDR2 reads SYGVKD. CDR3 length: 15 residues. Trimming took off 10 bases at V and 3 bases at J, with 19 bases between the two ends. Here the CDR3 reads CATRSGVLINQPQHF. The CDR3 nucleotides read TGTGCCACCCGAAGCGGAGTGCTTATCAATCAGCCCCAGCATTTT.

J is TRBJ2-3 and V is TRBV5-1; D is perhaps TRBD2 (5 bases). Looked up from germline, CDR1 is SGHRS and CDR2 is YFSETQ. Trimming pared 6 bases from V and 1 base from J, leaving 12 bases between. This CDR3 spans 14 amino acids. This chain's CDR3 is CASTAFGGTDTQYF. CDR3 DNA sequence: TGCGCCAGCACCGCGTTCGGGGGCACAGATACGCAGTATTTT.